This TCR beta chain was sequenced during a study of regulatory T cells in long-lasting Graves disease. From germline, CDR1 is MNHEY and CDR2 SVGAGI. This CDR3 has 16 amino acids. V was pared by 0 bases and J by 1 base, with 2 bases of the junction left unmatched. In this sample, this clonotype turned up many times. CDR3-region Arm-PCR and iRepertoire HTBI primers produced the TCR beta libraries. MiXCR was run by TCRdb on the multiplex PCR reads, yielding one entry per CDR3 protein. Of 420,000 or so distinct CDR3 sequences listed, 16% were seen once; the top ten hold 23%. As for time point: newly diagnosed GD, antithyroid drugs for less than 3 months. RNA isolated from PBMCs was used to make the TCR library. This same sample was also part of a study on T cells in Graves' hyperthyroidism and ophthalmopathy.

The J gene is TRBJ2-7, the V gene TRBV6-5, with 11 bases fitting TRBD2. The receptor comes from a woman younger than 30 with Graves disease. The sequenced sample was peripheral blood mononuclear cells (PBMCs), obtained at new diagnosis, from a patient treated with antithyroid drugs. DNA for the CDR3: TGTGCCAGCAGTTACTCAATAGCGGGAGGGTCCTACGAGCAGTACTTC. It codes for CASSYSIAGGSYEQYF.